What follows is one TCR beta chain and its context. These data originate in a study of OX40 agonist ivuxolimab in advanced cancers. This table comes from immunoSEQ multiplex PCR, and its TCRdb copy is limited to in-frame clones, with some not included. The data contain approximately 49,000 clones, 85% of them seen just once; the ten biggest clones take up roughly 9.9%. People who had autoimmune disease history or systemic immunosuppression were excluded. V was pared by 6 bases and J by 1 base, with 9 bases of the junction left unmatched. The CDR3 has 16 amino acids. Germline values: CDR1 SGHAT, CDR2 FQNNGV.

The sample in question was CD4+ or CD8+ T cells sorted from blood, obtained in a trial of the OX40 agonist ivuxolimab. The chain carries TRBV11-2 and TRBJ2-4, with 7 bases that match TRBD2. The clonotype originates from an adult with an advanced solid tumor such as melanoma, head and neck, liver or kidney cancer. CDR3 sequence: CASSRDPGGAKNIQYF. The CDR3 nucleotides are TGTGCCAGCAGTCGGGACCCCGGGGGGGCCAAAAACATTCAGTACTTC. Full variable domain (remainder filled in from reference TRBV11-2 and TRBJ2-4): EAGVAQSPRYKIIEKRQSVAFWCNPISGHATLYWYQQILGQGPKLLIQFQNNGVVDDSQLPKDRFSAERLKGVDSTLKIQPAKLEDSAVYLCASSRDPGGAKNIQYFGAGTRLSVL.